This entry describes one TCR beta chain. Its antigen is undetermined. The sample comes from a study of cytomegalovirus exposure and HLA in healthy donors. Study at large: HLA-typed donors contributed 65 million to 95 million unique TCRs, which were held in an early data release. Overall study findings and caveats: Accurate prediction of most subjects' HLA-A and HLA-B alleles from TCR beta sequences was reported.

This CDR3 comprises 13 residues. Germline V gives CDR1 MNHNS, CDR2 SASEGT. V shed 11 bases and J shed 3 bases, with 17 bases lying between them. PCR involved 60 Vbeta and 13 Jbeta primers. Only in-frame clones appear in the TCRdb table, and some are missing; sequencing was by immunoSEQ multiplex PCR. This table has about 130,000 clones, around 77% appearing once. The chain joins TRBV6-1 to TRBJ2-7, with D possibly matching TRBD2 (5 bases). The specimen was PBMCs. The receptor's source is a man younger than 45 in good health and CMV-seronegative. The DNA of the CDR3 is TGTGCCGCCTCCCGTACAGCGGACTACGAGCAGTACTTC. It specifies CAASRTADYEQYF.